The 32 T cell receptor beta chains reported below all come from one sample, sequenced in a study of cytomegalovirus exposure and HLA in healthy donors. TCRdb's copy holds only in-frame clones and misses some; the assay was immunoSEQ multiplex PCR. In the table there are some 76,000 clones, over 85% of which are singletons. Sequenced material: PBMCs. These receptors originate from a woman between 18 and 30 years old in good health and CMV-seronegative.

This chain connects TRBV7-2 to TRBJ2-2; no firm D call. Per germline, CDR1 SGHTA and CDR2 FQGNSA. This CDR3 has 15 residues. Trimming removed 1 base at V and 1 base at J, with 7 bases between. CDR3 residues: CASSLGGLNTGELFF. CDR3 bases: TGTGCCAGCAGCTTAGGTGGCCTGAACACCGGGGAGCTGTTTTTT.

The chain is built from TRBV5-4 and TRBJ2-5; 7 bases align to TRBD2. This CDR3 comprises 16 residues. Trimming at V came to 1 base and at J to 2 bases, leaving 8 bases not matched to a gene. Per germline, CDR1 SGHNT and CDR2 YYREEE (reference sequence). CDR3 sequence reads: CASSLRGVAEQETQYF. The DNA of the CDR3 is TGTGCCAGCAGCTTGCGGGGGGTCGCGGAACAAGAGACCCAGTACTTC.

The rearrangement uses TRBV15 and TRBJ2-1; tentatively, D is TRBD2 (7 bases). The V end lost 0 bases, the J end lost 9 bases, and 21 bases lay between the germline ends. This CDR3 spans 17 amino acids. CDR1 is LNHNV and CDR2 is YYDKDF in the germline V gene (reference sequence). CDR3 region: CATSREGGQTFWGEQFF. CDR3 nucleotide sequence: TGTGCCACCAGCAGAGAGGGGGGGCAGACCTTTTGGGGTGAGCAGTTCTTC.

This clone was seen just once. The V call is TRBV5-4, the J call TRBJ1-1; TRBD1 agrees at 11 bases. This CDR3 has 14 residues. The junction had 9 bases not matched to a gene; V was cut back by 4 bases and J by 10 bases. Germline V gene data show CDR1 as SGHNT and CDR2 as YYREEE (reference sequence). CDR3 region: CASSPGTGGAAAFF. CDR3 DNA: TGTGCCAGCAGCCCCGGGACAGGGGGAGCGGCAGCTTTCTTT. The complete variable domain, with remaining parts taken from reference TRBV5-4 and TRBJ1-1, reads ETGVTQSPTHLIKTRGQQVTLRCSSQSGHNTVSWYQQALGQGPQFIFQYYREEENGRGNFPPRFSGLQFPNYSSELNVNALELDDSALYLCASSPGTGGAAAFFGQGTRLTVV.

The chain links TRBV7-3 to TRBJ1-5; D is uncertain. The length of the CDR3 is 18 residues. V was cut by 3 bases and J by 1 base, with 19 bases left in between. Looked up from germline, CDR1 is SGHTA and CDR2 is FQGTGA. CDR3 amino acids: CASSLPRWRDWSNQPQHF. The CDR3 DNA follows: TGTGCCAGCAGCTTGCCCCGATGGAGAGATTGGAGCAATCAGCCCCAGCATTTT.

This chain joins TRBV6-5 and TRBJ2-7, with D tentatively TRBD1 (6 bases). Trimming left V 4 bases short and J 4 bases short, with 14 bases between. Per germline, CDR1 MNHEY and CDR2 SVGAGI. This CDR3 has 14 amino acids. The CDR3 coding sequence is TGTGCCAGCAGTTTGCCAGGGGAACAATACGAGCAGTACTTC. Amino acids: CASSLPGEQYEQYF.

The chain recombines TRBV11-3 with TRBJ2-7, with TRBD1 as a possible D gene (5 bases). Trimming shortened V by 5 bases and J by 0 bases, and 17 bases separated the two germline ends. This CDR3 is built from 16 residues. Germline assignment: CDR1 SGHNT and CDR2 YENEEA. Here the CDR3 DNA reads TGTGCCAGCAGCCCGCCAACAGGAGTTACCTCCTACGAGCAGTACTTC. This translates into CASSPPTGVTSYEQYF. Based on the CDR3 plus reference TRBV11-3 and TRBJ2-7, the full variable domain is EAGVVQSPRYKIIEKKQPVAFWCNPISGHNTLYWYLQNLGQGPELLIRYENEEAVDDSQLPKDRFSAERLKGVDSTLKIQPAELGDSAVYLCASSPPTGVTSYEQYFGPGTRLTVT.

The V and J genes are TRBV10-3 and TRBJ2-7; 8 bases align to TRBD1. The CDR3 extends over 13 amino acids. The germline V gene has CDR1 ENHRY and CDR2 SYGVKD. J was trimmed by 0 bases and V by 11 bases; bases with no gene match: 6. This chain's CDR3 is CAAQGAASYEQYF. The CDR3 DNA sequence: TGTGCCGCGCAGGGGGCGGCCTCCTACGAGCAGTACTTC.

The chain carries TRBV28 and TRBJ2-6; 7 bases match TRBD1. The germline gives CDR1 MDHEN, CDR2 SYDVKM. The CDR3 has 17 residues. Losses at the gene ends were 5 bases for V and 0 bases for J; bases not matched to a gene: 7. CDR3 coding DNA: TGTGCCAGCAGTGCCGGACAGGTCCTCTCTGGGGCCAACGTCCTGACTTTC. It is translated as CASSAGQVLSGANVLTF.

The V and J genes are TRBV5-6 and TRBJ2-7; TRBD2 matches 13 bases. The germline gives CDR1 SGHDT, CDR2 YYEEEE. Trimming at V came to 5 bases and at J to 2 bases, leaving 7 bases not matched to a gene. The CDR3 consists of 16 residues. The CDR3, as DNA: TGTGCCAGCAGGTCCCGACTAGCGGGGGGTCCCTACGAGCAGTACTTC. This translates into CASRSRLAGGPYEQYF. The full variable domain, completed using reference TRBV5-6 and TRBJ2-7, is DAGVTQSPTHLIKTRGQQVTLRCSPKSGHDTVSWYQQALGQGPQFIFQYYEEEERQRGNFPDRFSGHQFPNYSSELNVNALLLGDSALYLCASRSRLAGGPYEQYFGPGTRLTVT.

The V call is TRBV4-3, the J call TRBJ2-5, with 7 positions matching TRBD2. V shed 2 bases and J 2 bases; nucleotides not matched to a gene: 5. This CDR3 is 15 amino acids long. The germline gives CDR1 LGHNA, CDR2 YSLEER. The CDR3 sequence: CASSQNPGGQETQYF. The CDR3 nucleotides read TGCGCCAGCAGCCAAAACCCGGGAGGTCAAGAGACCCAGTACTTC.

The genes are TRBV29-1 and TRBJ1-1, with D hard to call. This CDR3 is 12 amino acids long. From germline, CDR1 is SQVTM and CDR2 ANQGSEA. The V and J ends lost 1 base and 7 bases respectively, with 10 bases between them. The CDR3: CSVEVRLGEAFF. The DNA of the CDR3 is TGCAGCGTTGAAGTCAGGCTTGGTGAAGCTTTCTTT.

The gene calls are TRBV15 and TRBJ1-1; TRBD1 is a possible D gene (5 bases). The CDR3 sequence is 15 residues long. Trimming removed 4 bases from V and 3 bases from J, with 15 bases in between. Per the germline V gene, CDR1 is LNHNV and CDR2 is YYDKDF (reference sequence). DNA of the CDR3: TGTGCCACCAGCACCACTGGGGGGATTGACACTGAAGCTTTCTTT. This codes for CATSTTGGIDTEAFF.

CDR3 in amino acids: CASSEAPLAGNNEQFF. The CDR3 DNA reads TGTGCCAGCAGTGAAGCTCCCCTAGCGGGGAACAATGAGCAGTTCTTC. The chain carries TRBV2 and TRBJ2-1; 9 bases agree with TRBD2. V gave up 0 bases and J gave up 5 bases; unmatched junction bases: 5. Germline V CDR1 and CDR2: SNHLY, FYNNEI. This CDR3 region has 16 residues.

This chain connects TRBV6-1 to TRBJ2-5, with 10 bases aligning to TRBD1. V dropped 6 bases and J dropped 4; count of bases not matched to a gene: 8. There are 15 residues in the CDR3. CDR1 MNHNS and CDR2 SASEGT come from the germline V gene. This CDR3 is CASRTGQGFSETQYF. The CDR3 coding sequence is TGTGCCAGCAGGACGGGACAGGGGTTTTCAGAGACCCAGTACTTC.

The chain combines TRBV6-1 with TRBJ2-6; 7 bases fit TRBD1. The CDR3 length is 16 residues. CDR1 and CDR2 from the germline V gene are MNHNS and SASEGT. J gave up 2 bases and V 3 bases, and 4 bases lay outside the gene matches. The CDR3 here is CASSDLTGAGANVLTF. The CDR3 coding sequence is TGTGCCAGCAGTGATTTAACAGGGGCTGGGGCCAACGTCCTGACTTTC.

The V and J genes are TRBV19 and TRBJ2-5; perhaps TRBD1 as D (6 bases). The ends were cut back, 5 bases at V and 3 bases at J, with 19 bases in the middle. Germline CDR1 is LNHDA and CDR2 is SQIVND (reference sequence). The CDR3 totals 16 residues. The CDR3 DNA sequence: TGTGCCAGTAGTTTCGGACAGAGCTCTAAAAAAGAGACCCAGTACTTC. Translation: CASSFGQSSKKETQYF.

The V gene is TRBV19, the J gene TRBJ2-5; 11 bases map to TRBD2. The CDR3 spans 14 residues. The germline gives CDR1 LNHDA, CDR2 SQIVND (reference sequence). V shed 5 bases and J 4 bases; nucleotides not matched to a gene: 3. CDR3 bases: TGTGCCAGTAGTTACGGACTAGCGGGAGAGACCCAGTACTTC. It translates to CASSYGLAGETQYF.

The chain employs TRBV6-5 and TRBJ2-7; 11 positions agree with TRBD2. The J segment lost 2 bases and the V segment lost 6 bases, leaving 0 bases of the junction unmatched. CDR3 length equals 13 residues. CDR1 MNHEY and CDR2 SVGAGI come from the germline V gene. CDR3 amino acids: CASRLAGAYEQYF. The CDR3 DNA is TGTGCCAGCAGACTAGCGGGAGCCTACGAGCAGTACTTC.

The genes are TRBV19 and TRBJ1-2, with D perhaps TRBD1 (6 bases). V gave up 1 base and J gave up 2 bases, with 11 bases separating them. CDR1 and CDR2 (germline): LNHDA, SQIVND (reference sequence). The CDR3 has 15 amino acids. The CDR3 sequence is CASSIAAGDNYGYTF. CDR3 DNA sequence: TGTGCCAGTAGTATAGCCGCAGGGGACAACTATGGCTACACCTTC.

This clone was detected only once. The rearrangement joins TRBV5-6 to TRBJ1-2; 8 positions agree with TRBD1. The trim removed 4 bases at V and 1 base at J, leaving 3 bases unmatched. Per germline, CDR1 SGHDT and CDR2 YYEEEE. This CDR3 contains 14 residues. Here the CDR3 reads CASSVDRVNYGYTF. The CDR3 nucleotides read TGTGCCAGCAGCGTGGACAGGGTTAACTATGGCTACACCTTC.

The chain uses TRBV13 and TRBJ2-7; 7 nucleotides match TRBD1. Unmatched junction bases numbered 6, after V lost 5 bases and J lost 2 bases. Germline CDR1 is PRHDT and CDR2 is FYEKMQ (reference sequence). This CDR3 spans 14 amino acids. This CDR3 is CASSLTTGPYEQYF. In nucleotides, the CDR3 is TGTGCCAGCAGCCTTACGACAGGGCCCTACGAGCAGTACTTC.

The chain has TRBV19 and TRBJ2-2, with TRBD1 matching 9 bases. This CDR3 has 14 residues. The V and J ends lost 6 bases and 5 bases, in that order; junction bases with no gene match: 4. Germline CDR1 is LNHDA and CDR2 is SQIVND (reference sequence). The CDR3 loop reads CASRPGQGTGELFF. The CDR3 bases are TGTGCCAGTAGACCGGGACAGGGAACCGGGGAGCTGTTTTTT.

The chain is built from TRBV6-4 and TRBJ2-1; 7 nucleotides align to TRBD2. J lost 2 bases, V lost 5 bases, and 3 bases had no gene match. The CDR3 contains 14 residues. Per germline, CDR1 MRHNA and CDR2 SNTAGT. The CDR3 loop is CASSRTSTYNEQFF. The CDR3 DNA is TGTGCCAGCAGTCGGACTAGTACCTACAATGAGCAGTTCTTC.

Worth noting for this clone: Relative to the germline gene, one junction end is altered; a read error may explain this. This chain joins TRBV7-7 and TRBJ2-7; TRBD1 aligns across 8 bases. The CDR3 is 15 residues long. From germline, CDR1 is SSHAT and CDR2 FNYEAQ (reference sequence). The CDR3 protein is CASSIGQGHTYEQYF. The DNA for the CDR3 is TGTGCTAGCAGTATTGGACAGGGACACACCTACGAGCAGTACTTC.

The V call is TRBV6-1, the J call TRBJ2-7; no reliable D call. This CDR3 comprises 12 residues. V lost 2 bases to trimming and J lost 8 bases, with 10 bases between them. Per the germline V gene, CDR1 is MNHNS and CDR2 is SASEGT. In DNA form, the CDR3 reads TGTGCCAGCAGTGAACGCAGAAATCAGCAGTACTTC. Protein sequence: CASSERRNQQYF.

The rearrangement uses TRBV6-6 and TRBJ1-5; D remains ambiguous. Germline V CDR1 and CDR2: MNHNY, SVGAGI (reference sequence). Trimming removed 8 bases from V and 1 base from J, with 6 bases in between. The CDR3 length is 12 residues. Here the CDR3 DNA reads TGTGCCAGCGGGCCAAGCAATCAGCCCCAGCATTTT. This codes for CASGPSNQPQHF.

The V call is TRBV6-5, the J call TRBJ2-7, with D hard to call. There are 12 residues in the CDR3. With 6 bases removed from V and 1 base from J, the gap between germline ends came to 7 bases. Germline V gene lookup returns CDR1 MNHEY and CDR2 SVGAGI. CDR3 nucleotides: TGTGCCAGCAGACAGCCTTCCTACGAGCAGTACTTC. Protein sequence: CASRQPSYEQYF.

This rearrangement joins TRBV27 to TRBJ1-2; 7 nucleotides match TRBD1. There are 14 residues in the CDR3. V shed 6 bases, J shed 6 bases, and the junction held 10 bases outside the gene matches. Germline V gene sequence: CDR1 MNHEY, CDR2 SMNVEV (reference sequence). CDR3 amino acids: CASRARGLDHGYTF. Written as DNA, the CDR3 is TGTGCCAGCAGGGCGAGGGGGCTCGATCATGGCTACACCTTC.

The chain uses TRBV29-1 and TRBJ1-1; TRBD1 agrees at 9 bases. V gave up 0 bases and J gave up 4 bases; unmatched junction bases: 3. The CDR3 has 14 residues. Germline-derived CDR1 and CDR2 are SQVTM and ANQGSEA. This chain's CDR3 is CSVEEQGARTEAFF. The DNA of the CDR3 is TGCAGCGTTGAAGAACAGGGGGCTCGCACTGAAGCTTTCTTT.

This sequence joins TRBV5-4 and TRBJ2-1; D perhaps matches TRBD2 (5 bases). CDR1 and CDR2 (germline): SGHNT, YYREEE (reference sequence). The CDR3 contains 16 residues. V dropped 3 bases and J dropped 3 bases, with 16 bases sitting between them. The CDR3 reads CASSSRPAGGYNEQFF. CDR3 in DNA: TGTGCCAGCAGCTCCCGACCCGCGGGCGGCTACAATGAGCAGTTCTTC.

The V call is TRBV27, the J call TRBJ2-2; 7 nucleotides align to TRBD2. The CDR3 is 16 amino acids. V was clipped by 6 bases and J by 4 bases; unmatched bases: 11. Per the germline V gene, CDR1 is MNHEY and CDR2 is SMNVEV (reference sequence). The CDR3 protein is CASSRTSAESTGELFF. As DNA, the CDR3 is TGTGCCAGCAGCCGAACTAGCGCCGAGTCCACCGGGGAGCTGTTTTTT.